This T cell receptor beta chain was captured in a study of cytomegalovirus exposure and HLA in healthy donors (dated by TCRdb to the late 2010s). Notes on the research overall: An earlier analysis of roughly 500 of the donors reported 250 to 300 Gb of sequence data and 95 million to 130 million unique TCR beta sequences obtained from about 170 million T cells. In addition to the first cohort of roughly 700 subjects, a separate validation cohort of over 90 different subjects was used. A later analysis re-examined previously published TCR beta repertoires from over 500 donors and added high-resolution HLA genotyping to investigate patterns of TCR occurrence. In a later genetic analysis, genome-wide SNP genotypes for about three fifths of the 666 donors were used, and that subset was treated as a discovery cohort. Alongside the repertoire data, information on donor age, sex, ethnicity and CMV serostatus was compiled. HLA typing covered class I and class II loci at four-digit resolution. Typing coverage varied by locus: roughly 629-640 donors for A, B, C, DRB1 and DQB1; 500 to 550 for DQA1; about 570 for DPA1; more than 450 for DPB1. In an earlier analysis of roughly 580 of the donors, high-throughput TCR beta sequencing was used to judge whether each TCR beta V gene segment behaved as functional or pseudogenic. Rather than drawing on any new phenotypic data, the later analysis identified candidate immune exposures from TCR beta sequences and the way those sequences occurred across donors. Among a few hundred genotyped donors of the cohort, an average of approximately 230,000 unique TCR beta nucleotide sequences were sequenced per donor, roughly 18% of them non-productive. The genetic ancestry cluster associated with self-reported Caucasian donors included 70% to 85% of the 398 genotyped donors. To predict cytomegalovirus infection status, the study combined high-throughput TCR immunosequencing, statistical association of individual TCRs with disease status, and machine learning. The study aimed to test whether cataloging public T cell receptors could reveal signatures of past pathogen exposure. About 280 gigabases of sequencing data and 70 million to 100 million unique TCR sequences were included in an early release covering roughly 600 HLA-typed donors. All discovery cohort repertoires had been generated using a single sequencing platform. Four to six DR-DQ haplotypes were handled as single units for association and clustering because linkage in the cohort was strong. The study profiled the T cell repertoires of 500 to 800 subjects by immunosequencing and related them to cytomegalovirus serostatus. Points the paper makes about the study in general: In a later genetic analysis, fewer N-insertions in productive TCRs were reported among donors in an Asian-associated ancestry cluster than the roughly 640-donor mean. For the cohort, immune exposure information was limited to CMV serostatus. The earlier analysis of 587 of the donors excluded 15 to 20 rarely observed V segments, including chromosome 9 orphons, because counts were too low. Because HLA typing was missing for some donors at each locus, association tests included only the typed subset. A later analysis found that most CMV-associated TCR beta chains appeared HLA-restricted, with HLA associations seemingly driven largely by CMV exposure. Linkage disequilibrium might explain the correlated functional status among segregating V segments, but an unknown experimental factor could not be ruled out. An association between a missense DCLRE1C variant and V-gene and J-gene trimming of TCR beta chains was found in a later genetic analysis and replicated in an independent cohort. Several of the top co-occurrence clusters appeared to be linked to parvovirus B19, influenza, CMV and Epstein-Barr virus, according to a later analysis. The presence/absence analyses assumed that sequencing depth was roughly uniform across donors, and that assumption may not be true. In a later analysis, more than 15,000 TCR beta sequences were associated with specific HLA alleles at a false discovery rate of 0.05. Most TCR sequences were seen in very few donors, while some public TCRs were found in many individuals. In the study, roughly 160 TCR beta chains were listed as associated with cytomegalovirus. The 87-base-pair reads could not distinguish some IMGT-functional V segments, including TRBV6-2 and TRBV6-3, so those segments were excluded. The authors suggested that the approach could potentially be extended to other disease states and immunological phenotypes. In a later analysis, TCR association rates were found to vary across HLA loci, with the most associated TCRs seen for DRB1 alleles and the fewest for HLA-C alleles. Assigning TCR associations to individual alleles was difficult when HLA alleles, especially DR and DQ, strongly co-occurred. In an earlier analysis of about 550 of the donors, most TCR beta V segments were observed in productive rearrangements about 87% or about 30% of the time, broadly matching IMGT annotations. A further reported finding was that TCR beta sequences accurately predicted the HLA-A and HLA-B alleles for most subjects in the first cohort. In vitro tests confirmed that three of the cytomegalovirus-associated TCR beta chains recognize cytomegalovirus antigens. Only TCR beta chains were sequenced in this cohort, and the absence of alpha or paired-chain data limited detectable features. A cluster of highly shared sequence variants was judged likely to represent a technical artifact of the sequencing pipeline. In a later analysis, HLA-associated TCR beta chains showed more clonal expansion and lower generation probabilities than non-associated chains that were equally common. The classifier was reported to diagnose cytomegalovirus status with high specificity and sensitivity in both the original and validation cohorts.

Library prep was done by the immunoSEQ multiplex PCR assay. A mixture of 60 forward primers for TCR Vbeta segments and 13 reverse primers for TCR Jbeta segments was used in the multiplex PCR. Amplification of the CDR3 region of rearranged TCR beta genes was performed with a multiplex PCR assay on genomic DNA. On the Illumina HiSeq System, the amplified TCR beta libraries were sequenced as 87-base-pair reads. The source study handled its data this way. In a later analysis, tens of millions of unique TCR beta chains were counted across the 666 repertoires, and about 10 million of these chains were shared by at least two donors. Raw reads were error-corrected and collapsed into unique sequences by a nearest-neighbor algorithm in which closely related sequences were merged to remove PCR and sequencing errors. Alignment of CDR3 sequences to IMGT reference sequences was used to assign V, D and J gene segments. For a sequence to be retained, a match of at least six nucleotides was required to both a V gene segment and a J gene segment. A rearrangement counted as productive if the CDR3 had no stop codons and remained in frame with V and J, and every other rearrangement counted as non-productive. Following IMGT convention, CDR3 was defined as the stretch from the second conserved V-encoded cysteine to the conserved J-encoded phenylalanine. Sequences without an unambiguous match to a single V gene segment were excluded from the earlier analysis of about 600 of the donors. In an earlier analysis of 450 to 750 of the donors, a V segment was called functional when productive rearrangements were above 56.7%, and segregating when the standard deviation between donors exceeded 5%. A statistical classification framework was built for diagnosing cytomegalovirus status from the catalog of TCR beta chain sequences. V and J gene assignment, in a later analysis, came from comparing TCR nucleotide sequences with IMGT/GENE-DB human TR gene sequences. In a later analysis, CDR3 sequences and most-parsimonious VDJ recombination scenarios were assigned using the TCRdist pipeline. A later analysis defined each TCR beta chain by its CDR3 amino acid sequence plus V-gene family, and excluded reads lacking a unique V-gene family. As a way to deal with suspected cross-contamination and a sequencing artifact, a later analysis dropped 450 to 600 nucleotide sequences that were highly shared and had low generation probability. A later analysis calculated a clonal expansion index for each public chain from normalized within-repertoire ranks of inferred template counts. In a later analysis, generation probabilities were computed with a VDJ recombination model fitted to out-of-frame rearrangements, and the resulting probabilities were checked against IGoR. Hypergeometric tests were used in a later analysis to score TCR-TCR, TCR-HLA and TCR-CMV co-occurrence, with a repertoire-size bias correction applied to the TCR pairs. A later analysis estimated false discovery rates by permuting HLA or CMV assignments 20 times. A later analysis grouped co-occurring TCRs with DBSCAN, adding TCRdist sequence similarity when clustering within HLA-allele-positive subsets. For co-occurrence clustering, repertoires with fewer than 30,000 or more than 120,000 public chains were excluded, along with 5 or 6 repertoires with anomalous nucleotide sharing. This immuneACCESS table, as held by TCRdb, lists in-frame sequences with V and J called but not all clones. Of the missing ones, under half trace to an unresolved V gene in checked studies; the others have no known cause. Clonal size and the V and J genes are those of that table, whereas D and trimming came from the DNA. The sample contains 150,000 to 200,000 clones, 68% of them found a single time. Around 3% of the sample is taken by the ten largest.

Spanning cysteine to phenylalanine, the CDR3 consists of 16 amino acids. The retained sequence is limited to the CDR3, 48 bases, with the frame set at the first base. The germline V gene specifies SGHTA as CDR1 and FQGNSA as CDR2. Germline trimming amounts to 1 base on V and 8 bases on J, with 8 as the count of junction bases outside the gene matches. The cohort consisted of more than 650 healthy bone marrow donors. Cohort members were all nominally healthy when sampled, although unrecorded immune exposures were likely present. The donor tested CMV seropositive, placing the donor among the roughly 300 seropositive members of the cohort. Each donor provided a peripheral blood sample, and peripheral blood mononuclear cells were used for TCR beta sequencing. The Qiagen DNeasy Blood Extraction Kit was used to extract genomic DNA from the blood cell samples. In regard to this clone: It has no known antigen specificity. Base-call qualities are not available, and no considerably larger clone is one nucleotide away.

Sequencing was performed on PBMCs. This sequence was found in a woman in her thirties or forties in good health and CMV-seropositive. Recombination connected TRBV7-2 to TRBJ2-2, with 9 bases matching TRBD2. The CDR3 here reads CASSLVAGGLAGELFF. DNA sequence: TGTGCCAGCAGCTTAGTCGCGGGAGGGCTTGCAGGGGAGCTGTTTTTT.